These T cell receptor beta chains were read from a single sample in a study of blood T cells in healthy people across ages. TCRdb itself ran the 5' RACE reads through MiXCR, one entry per CDR3 protein. The repertoire holds hundreds of thousands of distinct CDR3 sequences, with roughly 50% as singletons. Source material: blood. The receptor source for this set is a woman aged 60-75 years in good health. The CDR3 runs from the conserved cysteine through the conserved F or W. A D gene is named only where the DNA matches it firmly. Clone size appears in some rows only: once, few, many, or a class for an expanded clone.

clone size | D gene | J gene | V gene | CDR3 DNA | CDR3 protein
few | . | TRBJ2-7 | TRBV7-2 | TGTGCCAGCAGCAAAGTTGGGGGGTCCTACTACGAGCAGTACTTC | CASSKVGGSYYEQYF
. | TRBD2 | TRBJ2-5 | TRBV5-1 | TGCGCCAGCAGCTCTTCGGCGGGAGGGCGGGAGACCCAGTACTTC | CASSSSAGGRETQYF
few | . | TRBJ2-7 | TRBV5-6 | TGTGCCAGCAGCGCGGACAGCGGAGGGTCCTACGAGCAGTACTTC | CASSADSGGSYEQYF
. | TRBD1 | TRBJ2-3 | TRBV11-2 | TGTGCCAGCAGCTTAGTTTGGACAGGGTTACCCACAGATACGCAGTATTTT | CASSLVWTGLPTDTQYF
many | TRBD1 | TRBJ2-1 | TRBV20-1 | TGCAGTGCCCAGACAGGGGAGTCCTACAATGAGCAGTTCTTC | CSAQTGESYNEQFF
. | . | TRBJ2-7 | TRBV7-2 | TGTGCCAGCAGCTTAGATAAGGGGGGCCTCTACGAGCAGTACTTC | CASSLDKGGLYEQYF
few | TRBD2 | TRBJ2-3 | TRBV29-1 | TGCAGCGTCCTTAGCGGGAGGGATACGCAGTATTTT | CSVLSGRDTQYF
many | . | TRBJ2-5 | TRBV29-1 | TGCAGCGTTGAAGTCGGGGAGACCCAGTACTTC | CSVEVGETQYF
once | . | TRBJ2-3 | TRBV20-1 | TGCAGTGCTAGATTTTCCGGGGATACGCAGTATTTT | CSARFSGDTQYF
many | . | TRBJ2-7 | TRBV29-1 | TGCAGCGTTGGCTCCTCAGGGGACGAGCAGTACTTC | CSVGSSGDEQYF
many | . | TRBJ2-1 | TRBV14 | TGTGCCAGCAGCCAAGATCGTGGGAGACCCTACAATGAGCAGTTCTTC | CASSQDRGRPYNEQFF
many | . | TRBJ2-5 | TRBV20-1 | TGCAGTGCTAGGGACAACGTTGAAGAGACCCAGTACTTC | CSARDNVEETQYF
once | . | TRBJ1-1 | TRBV7-2 | TGTGCCAGCACCCCCGTCTCCATGAACACTGAAGCTTTCTTT | CASTPVSMNTEAFF
once | . | TRBJ1-4 | TRBV20-1 | TGCAGTGTTCCTGGGGGGACTAATGAAAAACTGTTTTTT | CSVPGGTNEKLFF
few | TRBD2 | TRBJ2-1 | TRBV29-1 | TGCAGCGTTGATCTAGCGGGGGTGTTCTTC | CSVDLAGVFF
few | . | TRBJ2-1 | TRBV7-2 | TGTGCCAGCAGCTTTCACAGGGGGGGCCAAAATGAGCAGTTCTTC | CASSFHRGGQNEQFF
few | TRBD1 | TRBJ1-1 | TRBV7-9 | TGTGCCAGCAGCCCTCTGACAGGGGGAATGGTAGCTTTCTTT | CASSPLTGGMVAFF
few | TRBD2 | TRBJ2-3 | TRBV7-2 | TGTGCCAGCAGCCCAGGGCCAGCGGGAGGGACGCAGTATTTT | CASSPGPAGGTQYF
few | . | TRBJ2-5 | TRBV27 | TGTGCCAGCAGCCGGTTCCCGTCGGGTCGGGAGACCCAGTACTTC | CASSRFPSGRETQYF
. | TRBD1 | TRBJ2-5 | TRBV20-1 | TGCAGTGCTTACCGGGACAGATCTTCTTTACCCAGCCCGTCGGTCAAGACCCAGTACTTC | CSAYRDRSSLPSPSVKTQYF
. | . | TRBJ1-2 | TRBV28 | TGTGCCAGCAGAGCGACAAGAAACTATGGCTACACCTTC | CASRATRNYGYTF
few | TRBD2 | TRBJ2-5 | TRBV4-2 | TGTGCCAGCAGCCAAGAAGGCCTAGCGGGACGGACCCAGTACTTC | CASSQEGLAGRTQYF
. | . | TRBJ1-2 | TRBV29-1 | TGCAGCGTCGACGGGAAGGATAACTATGGCTACACCTTC | CSVDGKDNYGYTF
. | . | TRBJ2-7 | TRBV3-1 | TGTGCCAGCAGCCAAGATGCCGGGAGCCCCCTCGAGCAGTACTTC | CASSQDAGSPLEQYF
. | . | TRBJ2-7 | TRBV5-1 | TGCGTCAGCAGCCCACCAGAGGGGGTTCCGCAGTACTTC | CVSSPPEGVPQYF
. | TRBD2 | TRBJ2-5 | TRBV7-2 | TGTGCCAGCAGCTTCGACAGCCCGGGAGGGCCTAAAGGCAATGAGCAGTACTTC | CASSFDSPGGPKGNEQYF
few | TRBD2 | TRBJ2-1 | TRBV24-1 | TGTGCCACCAGTGATTTGCAAGCGGGGACCTACAATGAGCAGTTCTTC | CATSDLQAGTYNEQFF
. | . | TRBJ2-1 | TRBV24-1 | TGTGCCACCAATTCGCGGTACAATGAGCAGTTCTTC | CATNSRYNEQFF
. | . | TRBJ1-5 | TRBV5-1 | TGCGCCAGCAGCTTGGATGCAGGCGGGAGCAATCAGCCCCAGCATTTT | CASSLDAGGSNQPQHF
. | . | TRBJ2-7 | TRBV7-9 | TGTGCCAGCAGCTCCACGGCCGTAGCGGAAATGGGTCCGGGCGAGCAGTACTTC | CASSSTAVAEMGPGEQYF
. | . | TRBJ2-5 | TRBV10-3 | TGTGCCATCAGTCCCTCTGAGGTGGGGGGGACCCAGTACTTC | CAISPSEVGGTQYF
. | TRBD2 | TRBJ2-2 | TRBV20-1 | TGCAGTGCTACCCCTAGCGGGAGGGCCCTCACCGGGGAGCTGTTTTTT | CSATPSGRALTGELFF
. | TRBD1 | TRBJ1-1 | TRBV27 | TGTGCCAGCAGTTTACATGGGGTACAGGGGGGGAACACTGAAGCTTTCTTT | CASSLHGVQGGNTEAFF
. | . | TRBJ2-7 | TRBV20-1 | TGCAGTGCTAGAGATACCAGCGGACCCTACGAGCAGTACTTC | CSARDTSGPYEQYF
. | . | TRBJ1-2 | TRBV10-3 | TGTGCCATCAGTGATAACAGAGGTAGCTATGGCTACACCTTC | CAISDNRGSYGYTF
few | TRBD2 | TRBJ2-1 | TRBV20-1 | TGCAGTGCAAACTCTTTAGCGGGAGACTCCAACAATGAGCAGTTCTTC | CSANSLAGDSNNEQFF
. | TRBD1 | TRBJ2-2 | TRBV5-1 | TGCGCCAGCAGCTTGGCGACAGGGATCAACACCGGGGAGCTGTTTTTT | CASSLATGINTGELFF
. | TRBD1 | TRBJ1-4 | TRBV6-5 | TGTGCCAGCAGTTACTCAGGGGGCGAGAATAATGAAAAACTGTTTTTT | CASSYSGGENNEKLFF
many | . | TRBJ2-3 | TRBV4-3 | TGCGCCAGCAGCCAAGGGTCAGATACCCTCAAGGATACGCAGTATTTT | CASSQGSDTLKDTQYF
. | . | TRBJ2-7 | TRBV7-2 | TGTGCCAGCAGCATATCGTCCTACAACGAGCAGTACTTC | CASSISSYNEQYF
few | TRBD2 | TRBJ2-7 | TRBV29-1 | TGCAGCGTAGTACTGGGAGGACTAGCGGTCGAGCAGTACTTC | CSVVLGGLAVEQYF
. | TRBD1 | TRBJ2-7 | TRBV11-2 | TGTGCCAGCAGGTATCCGGGACAGGGCTCCTACGAGCAGTACTTC | CASRYPGQGSYEQYF
. | . | TRBJ2-7 | TRBV10-3 | TGTGTCATCAGAAAGGAAACCTACGAGCAGTACTTC | CVIRKETYEQYF
. | . | TRBJ2-3 | TRBV12-3/TRBV12-4 | TGTGCCAGCCTAATATTTCTCCTCCATACAGATACGCAGTATTTT | CASLIFLLHTDTQYF
. | . | TRBJ2-3 | TRBV5-1 | TGCGCCAGCAGTTTGGGAGGCAGCCAGTCAGATACGCAGTATTTT | CASSLGGSQSDTQYF
. | TRBD2 | TRBJ2-1 | TRBV29-1 | TGCAGCGTTGAACCCCTAGCGGGAGGGAGGGATGAGCAGTTCTTC | CSVEPLAGGRDEQFF
. | . | TRBJ2-3 | TRBV6-2/TRBV6-3 | TGTGCCAGCAGCCCGGACCAGAGAAGCACAGATACACAGTATTTT | CASSPDQRSTDTQYF
. | . | TRBJ2-1 | TRBV7-9 | TGTGCCAGCAGCTTAAAGGAAGATGAGCAGTTCTTC | CASSLKEDEQFF
. | TRBD2 | TRBJ2-3 | TRBV4-3 | TGCGCCAGCAGCCACGGAGGCCAGCGGGGGGGAGATACGCAGTATTTT | CASSHGGQRGGDTQYF
. | TRBD1 | TRBJ1-5 | TRBV5-6 | TGTGCCAGCAGCTTCAGACAGGGCGGCCAGCCCCAGCATTTT | CASSFRQGGQPQHF
. | TRBD2 | TRBJ2-1 | TRBV20-1 | TGCAGTGCTACGGACCCCGGGAGGAGCGGCAATGAGCAGTTCTTC | CSATDPGRSGNEQFF
. | . | TRBJ2-1 | TRBV6-5 | TGTGCCAGCAGACTAGACAGGACCTACAATGAGCAGTTCTTC | CASRLDRTYNEQFF
. | TRBD2 | TRBJ2-7 | TRBV12-3/TRBV12-4 | TGTGCCAGCAGTTTAGCGGGAGGGGCCGAGCAGTACTTC | CASSLAGGAEQYF
. | . | TRBJ2-5 | TRBV20-1 | TGCAGTGCTAGAGATTCAGACAGTCAAGAGACCCAGTACTTC | CSARDSDSQETQYF
few | . | TRBJ2-1 | TRBV7-8 | TGTGCCAGCAGCCCCCCGGCCGGGCGGACTCACAATGAGCAGTTCTTC | CASSPPAGRTHNEQFF
. | . | TRBJ2-5 | TRBV15 | TGTGCCACCAGCAGAGATGGGACACCGCAAGAGACCCAGTACTTC | CATSRDGTPQETQYF
. | . | TRBJ1-1 | TRBV7-8 | TGTGCCAGCAGACCCGACCTGAACACTGAAGCTTTCTTT | CASRPDLNTEAFF
. | . | TRBJ2-1 | TRBV12-3/TRBV12-4 | TGTGCCAGCAGTCTTGACACAGCGTCCACCGACGAGCAGTTCTTC | CASSLDTASTDEQFF